What follows are 9 T cell receptor beta chains derived from one specimen sequenced in a study of cytomegalovirus exposure and HLA in healthy donors. Primers for the PCR totalled 60 Vbeta and 13 Jbeta. Method: immunoSEQ multiplex PCR; TCRdb's copy keeps in-frame clones and lacks some. This sample has 150,000 to 200,000 clones, with about four fifths found just once. Sequencing was performed on PBMCs. These receptors came from a man aged 25-40 years in good health and CMV-seropositive.

This chain connects TRBV27 to TRBJ2-7, with TRBD2 matching over 8 bases. Losses at the gene ends were 5 bases for V and 0 bases for J; bases not matched to a gene: 9. Germline-derived CDR1 and CDR2 are MNHEY and SMNVEV (reference sequence). The CDR3 totals 16 residues. CDR3 sequence reads: CASSHNSGSLSYEQYF. CDR3 coding DNA: TGTGCCAGCAGTCACAACAGCGGGAGTCTCTCCTACGAGCAGTACTTC.

The chain is built from TRBV30 and TRBJ2-2, with D tentatively TRBD2 (6 bases). With 0 bases removed from V and 4 bases from J, the gap between germline ends came to 18 bases. Germline V gene lookup returns CDR1 GTSNPN and CDR2 SVGIG (reference sequence). CDR3 size: 17 residues. The CDR3 DNA sequence: TGTGCCTGGAGTGTTGGGGACCCGGGGGTCCTCACCGGGGAGCTGTTTTTT. Its translation is CAWSVGDPGVLTGELFF.

This chain links TRBV9 with TRBJ1-4; TRBD1 aligns across 7 bases. The CDR3 is 14 amino acids. V dropped 7 bases and J dropped 5; count of bases not matched to a gene: 8. Per the germline V gene, CDR1 is SGDLS and CDR2 is YYNGEE. The CDR3 is CASGPTTGNEKLFF. The CDR3 DNA reads as TGTGCCAGCGGCCCAACGACAGGGAATGAAAAACTGTTTTTT.

The J gene is TRBJ2-2, the V gene TRBV27, with 9 positions matching TRBD2. The germline gives CDR1 MNHEY, CDR2 SMNVEV (reference sequence). V lost 6 bases, J lost 1 base, and 18 bases stayed unmatched. The CDR3 spans 20 residues. The CDR3 coding sequence is TGTGCCAGCAGCTCGGGCGGGAGGGCCGCATACCCAATGAACACCGGGGAGCTGTTTTTT. Its translation is CASSSGGRAAYPMNTGELFF.

The V gene is TRBV6-5, the J gene TRBJ1-3; D gene ambiguous. Germline CDR1 MNHEY, CDR2 SVGAGI. The V end lost 5 bases, the J end lost 1 base, and 12 bases lay between the germline ends. The CDR3 spans 15 residues. CDR3 amino acids: CASSRGLSSGNTIYF. CDR3 coding DNA: TGTGCCAGCAGTAGAGGGTTGAGTTCTGGAAACACCATATATTTT.

This chain joins TRBV27 and TRBJ2-7, with a tentative D call TRBD2 (6 bases). This CDR3 has 12 residues. V lost 6 bases and J 5 bases, leaving 11 bases between the germline ends. Germline CDR1 reads MNHEY; CDR2 reads SMNVEV (reference sequence). In nucleotides, the CDR3 is TGTGCCAGCAGGGCCGGCGGGAACGAGCAGTACTTC. It codes for CASRAGGNEQYF.

This clone was seen a single time. J is TRBJ2-1 and V is TRBV4-3; 10 bases match TRBD1. The CDR3 loop spans 15 amino acids. V trimming: 4 bases; J trimming: 4 bases; junction bases outside the gene matches: 4. Germline CDR1 reads LGHNA; CDR2 reads YSLEER. The CDR3 region has the DNA TGCGCCAGCAGCCCGGGACAGGGGAGATACAATGAGCAGTTCTTC. It translates to CASSPGQGRYNEQFF.

The rearrangement joins TRBV9 to TRBJ2-5, with 16 bases identical to TRBD2. The germline V gene encodes CDR1 SGDLS and CDR2 YYNGEE. The CDR3 is 16 residues long. V dropped 2 bases and J dropped 5; count of bases not matched to a gene: 3. This chain's CDR3 is CASSVGTSGGVETQYF. CDR3 DNA sequence: TGTGCCAGCAGCGTGGGGACTAGCGGGGGGGTCGAGACCCAGTACTTC.

Points on this clone: Sequence at one end of the junction differs from germline and may be a read error. V gene TRBV6-1 combines with J gene TRBJ2-1; 8 bases agree with TRBD1. Germline CDR1 is MNHNS and CDR2 is SASEGT. This CDR3 is built from 16 residues. For the CDR3, the DNA is TGTGCCAGCAGTGAGCCCCGAGCAGGGGGCTACTATGAGCAGTTCTTC. Translating it yields CASSEPRAGGYYEQFF.